This TCR beta chain was sequenced in a study of cytomegalovirus exposure and HLA in healthy donors. Germline V gives CDR1 SQVTM, CDR2 ANQGSEA. Trimming removed 4 bases at V and 4 bases at J, with 5 bases between. This CDR3 spans 10 amino acids. It was with 60 Vbeta and 13 Jbeta primers that the PCR ran. The protocol was immunoSEQ multiplex PCR, while the TCRdb copy is restricted to in-frame clones and leaves out a portion. The sample yields approximately 4,200 clones, over 70% seen once. The clonotype comes from a woman aged 40 to 50 in good health and CMV-seropositive. Sequencing was performed on PBMCs. The chain couples TRBV29-1 to TRBJ2-7; D unclear. CDR3: CSVVAYEQYF. The DNA for the CDR3 is TGCAGCGTTGTAGCTTACGAGCAGTACTTC.